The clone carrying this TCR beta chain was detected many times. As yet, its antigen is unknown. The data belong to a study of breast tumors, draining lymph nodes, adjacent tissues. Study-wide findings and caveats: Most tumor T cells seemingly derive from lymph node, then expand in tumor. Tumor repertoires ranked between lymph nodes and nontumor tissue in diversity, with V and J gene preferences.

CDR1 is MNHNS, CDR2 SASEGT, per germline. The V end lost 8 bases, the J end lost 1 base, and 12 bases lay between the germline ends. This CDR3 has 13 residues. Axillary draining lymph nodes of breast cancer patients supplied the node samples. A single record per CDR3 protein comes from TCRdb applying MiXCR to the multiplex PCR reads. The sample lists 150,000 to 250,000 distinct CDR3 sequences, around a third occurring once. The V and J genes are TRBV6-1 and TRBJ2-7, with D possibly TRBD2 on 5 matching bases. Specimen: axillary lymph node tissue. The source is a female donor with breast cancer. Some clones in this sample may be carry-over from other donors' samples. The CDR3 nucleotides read TGTGCCAGCGGGAGTGGCTTATCCTACGAGCAGTACTTC. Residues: CASGSGLSYEQYF.